This is a list of T cell receptor beta chains from one sample in a study of PD-1 blockade in classical Hodgkin lymphoma. Only in-frame clones appear in the TCRdb table, and some are missing; sequencing was by immunoSEQ multiplex PCR. The table includes approximately 89,000 clones, 83% detected once. Sequencing used peripheral blood mononuclear cells (PBMCs), obtained before the fourth cycle of nivolumab. All receptors derive from a human donor with classical Hodgkin lymphoma. Each CDR3 is given without its conserved first and last residue.

J,V,CDR3
TRBJ2-5,TRBV19,ASRRGLAGDQTQY
TRBJ1-1,TRBV19,ASSIVGQGAEAF
TRBJ2-7,TRBV5-1,ASSPGTLYEQY
TRBJ2-1,TRBV11-2,ASSHPRLAGSRSYNEQF
TRBJ1-1,TRBV25-1,ASTSWATEAF
TRBJ2-2,TRBV28,ASSPGLAGVAGELF
TRBJ1-1,TRBV7-2,ASSLKGGQNTEAF
TRBJ1-3,TRBV5-5,ASSSLEGQGPY
TRBJ2-7,TRBV5-1,ASTPGGSGLSYEQY
TRBJ2-5,TRBV10-2,ASRRQGIETQY
TRBJ2-3,TRBV7-2,ASSLARGTDTQY
TRBJ2-7,TRBV19,ASSIVAGAPYEQY
TRBJ1-5,TRBV18,ASSPGGPRLQPQH
TRBJ1-5,TRBV5-6,ASSLTGRQPQH
TRBJ1-2,TRBV10-3,AISGRGPSEGYT
TRBJ1-1,TRBV7-2,ASRSLPGESPIEAF
TRBJ2-5,TRBV28,ASSSPGEGETQY
TRBJ2-7,TRBV18,ASSPRAGVRYEQY
TRBJ1-2,TRBV18,ASSPSGRSSKNGYT
TRBJ2-3,TRBV5-1,ASTRREGTDTQY
TRBJ2-1,TRBV6-5,ASSYSLSTEQF
TRBJ2-7,TRBV5-4,ASSPVDRDEQY
TRBJ2-2,TRBV10-3,AISDYVGQSNTGELF
TRBJ2-5,TRBV27,ASSSGRFRETQY
TRBJ1-1,TRBV5-4,ASSVEGGRTEAF
TRBJ2-7,TRBV5-4,ASSLDGTSIYEQY